This T cell receptor beta chain was sequenced during a study of blood T cell repertoires in COVID-19. Study-level information: Material from acute and convalescent COVID-19 was sourced from the United States, Italy and Spain.

Original processing notes: Estimation of nucleated cell counts relied on the amplification of reference gene primers. The method was immunoSEQ multiplex PCR; TCRdb's version includes in-frame clones alone and lacks a portion of them. V and J calls and clone size come straight from that table; D and trimming were deduced from the DNA. The sample shows tens of thousands of clones, around three quarters of them seen only once. The ends lost 3 bases at V and 4 bases at J; junction bases unmatched: 1. Looked up from germline, CDR1 is LGHDT and CDR2 is YNNKEL (reference sequence). The CDR3 extends over 14 amino acids.

The sequence was obtained from an older woman with acute or convalescent COVID-19. This rearrangement joins TRBV3-1 (or the pseudogene TRBV3-2) to TRBJ1-5; 9 bases are shared with TRBD1. The sample taken for sequencing was peripheral blood. The CDR3 DNA sequence: TGTGCCAGCAGCCAGACAGGGGGTAATCAGCCCCAGCATTTT. As protein: CASSQTGGNQPQHF.